The rows below give T cell receptor beta chains drawn from one sample of a study of PD-1 blockade in mismatch repair-deficient tumors. Libraries were prepared by immunoSEQ multiplex PCR; TCRdb keeps only in-frame clonotypes and omits some of them. The table shows some 100,000 clones, with 70% to 85% occurring only once. Here the sequenced sample was peripheral blood, taken roughly 35 weeks after starting pembrolizumab. The receptor source for this set is an adult with mismatch repair-deficient cancer. Both conserved end residues are part of each CDR3.

cdr3_aa: CASSLTGYTEAFF
j_call: TRBJ1-1
v_call: TRBV13

cdr3_aa: CASSQVSTGRGYPQHF
j_call: TRBJ1-5
v_call: TRBV4-1

cdr3_aa: CASSRDRGGGTDTQYF
j_call: TRBJ2-3
v_call: TRBV5-1

cdr3_aa: CASSSSGRRPNEQYF
j_call: TRBJ2-7
v_call: TRBV6-6

cdr3_aa: CASSLPASGRDYEQYF
j_call: TRBJ2-7
v_call: TRBV7-8

cdr3_aa: CASSLSGVEAFF
j_call: TRBJ1-1
v_call: TRBV27

cdr3_aa: CAGGNPVEQFF
j_call: TRBJ2-1
v_call: TRBV6-1

cdr3_aa: CASSVGVSGDEQFF
j_call: TRBJ2-1
v_call: TRBV9

cdr3_aa: CASSLDPSWGTRNEQFF
j_call: TRBJ2-1
v_call: TRBV11-2

cdr3_aa: CASSYGQGGEQYF
j_call: TRBJ2-7
v_call: TRBV6-5

cdr3_aa: CASSLARSSYNEQFF
j_call: TRBJ2-1
v_call: TRBV5-4

cdr3_aa: CASSIDGTGTPYEQYF
j_call: TRBJ2-7
v_call: TRBV19

cdr3_aa: CASTREAGGWETQYF
j_call: TRBJ2-5
v_call: TRBV7-2

cdr3_aa: CASSPEAVGAREQYF
j_call: TRBJ2-7
v_call: TRBV7-2

cdr3_aa: CASSPGTASTPTF
j_call: TRBJ1-2
v_call: TRBV9

cdr3_aa: CASSLGSSRGNEKLFF
j_call: TRBJ1-4
v_call: TRBV7-9

cdr3_aa: CASSSLSGGGTDTQYF
j_call: TRBJ2-3
v_call: TRBV5-1

cdr3_aa: CASSSGYQSYEQYF
j_call: TRBJ2-7
v_call: TRBV27

cdr3_aa: CASSSSGQGANSGANVLTF
j_call: TRBJ2-6
v_call: TRBV5-6

cdr3_aa: CASRLLPGVSGNTIYF
j_call: TRBJ1-3
v_call: TRBV5-1

cdr3_aa: CASSYGQGGYTGELFF
j_call: TRBJ2-2
v_call: TRBV28

cdr3_aa: CSVSSIPGQGGSGYTF
j_call: TRBJ1-2
v_call: TRBV29-1

cdr3_aa: CASSRREGLGTDTQYF
j_call: TRBJ2-3
v_call: TRBV19

cdr3_aa: CASSYGTEYQETQYF
j_call: TRBJ2-5
v_call: TRBV6-5

cdr3_aa: CASSLSTGDSPLHF
j_call: TRBJ1-6
v_call: TRBV11-2

cdr3_aa: CASSLYDRDYEQYF
j_call: TRBJ2-7
v_call: TRBV7-3

cdr3_aa: CASSLDGRALDTQYF
j_call: TRBJ2-3
v_call: TRBV5-5